The source of this T cell receptor (beta chain) is a study of blood T cell repertoires in COVID-19 (dated by TCRdb to 2020 to 2021). About the full investigation: Samples covering the acute and convalescent phases of COVID-19 were provided by collaborators in the United States, Italy and Spain. The material from the prospective study consisted of cDNA or gDNA derived from T cells, B-cell-depleted T cells, or PBMCs. Deeply sampled blood TCRbeta repertoires from subjects exposed to, actively infected with, or recovered from COVID-19 were included in the dataset. A freely available public database, intended as a resource for researchers studying the immune response to SARS-CoV-2, is where the repertoires were released. Samples were obtained from the ongoing ImmuneRACE study (first 160 participants) and from approximately 1,200 subjects provided by 6 global collaborators. The sample metadata nearly always contained a de-identified subject ID, COVID-19 status, age in years and sex. Where HLA class I and class II types were available, the types were taken from metadata supplied by the sample provider, not from assay-based typing.

The germline V gene provides CDR1 SGHDT and CDR2 YYEEEE. V is pared back by 1 base and J by 0 bases, with 11 bases lying between the germline termini. Counted from cysteine to phenylalanine, this CDR3 has 16 amino acids. The kept DNA is CDR3 alone, 48 bases in frame from the first base. The immunoSEQ Assay, a bias-controlled multiplex PCR, was used to amplify TCRbeta CDR3 regions from genomic DNA. The authors' analysis ran thus. Within the assay, amplification of reference gene primers was used to estimate how many nucleated cells each sample contained. To quantify the absolute abundance of each unique TCRbeta CDR3 rearrangement, sequence reads were collapsed and filtered. Productive Simpson clonality was computed per sample as the square root of Simpson's diversity index over productive rearrangements. The table was pulled from immuneACCESS by TCRdb, which kept in-frame rearrangements only. Such tables lose some clones; where checked, under half of the loss comes from unresolved V genes, and the rest has no known cause. D and trimming come from the DNA, and the V and J calls and clone size come from that table. Here the sample has about 300,000 clones; over 75% occur a single time. The ten top clones hold 13% of the sample.

Beyond this particular receptor, the publication reports: The amount of clinical and demographic metadata varied by source and participant and was provided uncurated.

Collaborating institutions collected whole blood in K2EDTA tubes following their own protocols. For TCRbeta analysis, collaborators shipped samples in one of three forms: frozen whole blood, isolated PBMCs, or DNA extracted from either of those sample types. This clone was detected only a few times. Its antigen is unknown. The record has no base qualities; no much larger clone is one base away. The chain employs TRBV5-6 and TRBJ1-5; too little of a D gene remains to name it. The source material was peripheral blood. The TCR originated in a human donor in a cohort sampled during active COVID-19. The nucleotides are TGTGCCAGCAGCTTGTACAGTCGATATAGCAATCAGCCCCAGCATTTT. This codes for CASSLYSRYSNQPQHF.